This TCR beta chain was recovered during a study of beta chain features in type 1 diabetes. The single heparinised draw taken from each donor contained about 120 mL of blood on average. A CD45RO/CCR7/CD25/CD127/CD95/CD27 panel sorted naive, central memory, regulatory and stem cell-like memory CD4+ cells. The CDR3 has 16 amino acids. In germline, CDR1 is MGHRA, CDR2 YSYEKL. V lost 4 bases to trimming and J lost 4 bases; unmatched junction nucleotides: 10. Remarks on this clone: Its antigen is as yet unknown.

General study findings and limits: Significant though moderate, a shortening of TCRB CDR3s appeared in all four CD4+ subsets of Type 1 diabetes patients. A possible short-template PCR bias applies equally to patients and controls.

All of the isolated RNA was reverse transcribed, so expressed TCRB transcripts were sequenced. Profiling relied on immunoSEQ multiplex PCR, and the TCRdb table lists in-frame clones only, not all of them. Altogether roughly 220,000 clones are present, around 16% being singletons, with the ten largest covering 0.065% to 0.1%. The source material was naive CD4+ T cells from blood. This sequence joins TRBV4-1 and TRBJ2-5, with TRBD2 identical over 9 bases. The sequence was collected from a man aged 25 to 40 with type 1 diabetes. The CDR3 region is CASSRWTSDSGETQYF. CDR3 nucleotides: TGCGCCAGCAGCCGTTGGACTAGCGATAGTGGAGAGACCCAGTACTTC.